The 22 T cell receptor beta chains below come from one sample, sequenced in a study of T cells in Graves' hyperthyroidism and ophthalmopathy. Amplification targeted TCR beta CDR3 regions from RNA transcripts. A set of HTBI primers served as the primers for a first-round RT-PCR of the TCR CDR3. MiXCR, run by TCRdb on the multiplex PCR reads, gives a single entry per CDR3 protein. Among more than 550,000 distinct CDR3 sequences listed, around 15% were seen once. The sample consisted of blood. The receptors originated from a man aged 50 to 60 with Graves' hyperthyroidism.

This clonotype has at least ten counts. This chain uses TRBV7-9 with TRBJ2-7; possibly TRBD2 for D (6 bases). There are 14 residues in the CDR3. CDR1 is SEHNR and CDR2 is FQNEAQ in the germline V gene (reference sequence). Trimming stripped 5 bases from V and 2 bases from J, with 13 bases between. DNA for the CDR3: TGTGCCAGCAGCCCGACGGGACTTACCTACGAGCAGTACTTC. Protein product: CASSPTGLTYEQYF.

This clonotype was seen a few times. This sequence joins TRBV7-9 and TRBJ2-2; D tentatively reads TRBD1 or TRBD2 (5 bases each). The CDR3 is 15 amino acids. Germline values: CDR1 SEHNR, CDR2 FQNEAQ (reference sequence). V lost 3 bases and J lost 6, with 14 bases in between. The CDR3 sequence is CASSFSGSRAGELFF. The CDR3 region has the DNA TGTGCCAGCAGCTTCTCAGGGAGTAGGGCCGGGGAGCTGTTTTTT. Supplemented by reference TRBV7-9 and TRBJ2-2, the full variable domain reads DTGVSQNPRHKITKRGQNVTFRCDPISEHNRLYWYRQTLGQGPEFLTYFQNEAQLEKSRLLSDRFSAERPKGSFSTLEIQRTEQGDSAMYLCASSFSGSRAGELFFGEGSRLTVL.

This clonotype was seen just once. The chain uses TRBV7-9 and TRBJ2-1; TRBD2 matches 7 bases. From germline, CDR1 is SEHNR and CDR2 FQNEAQ (reference sequence). The CDR3 sequence is 13 residues long. Trimming cost V 7 bases and J 6 bases; bases outside gene matches: 6. The CDR3 here is CASIGTTFNEQFF. The CDR3 DNA reads as TGTGCCAGCATCGGGACTACCTTCAATGAGCAGTTCTTC.

The table lists this clonotype with many counts. This chain uses TRBV2 with TRBJ1-3, with D perhaps matching TRBD1 (5 bases). Germline lookup yields CDR1 SNHLY and CDR2 FYNNEI. Trimming shortened V by 8 bases and J by 8 bases, and 16 bases separated the two germline ends. This CDR3 contains 13 residues. CDR3 coding DNA: TGTGCCAGCGGCCGGGACCTCGGAGACACCATATATTTT. Encoded protein: CASGRDLGDTIYF.

Remarks on this clonotype: One end of the junction is discordant with germline, which a read error may explain. The chain employs TRBV28 and TRBJ1-5; D is uncertain. The length of the CDR3 is 16 residues. Germline V gene data show CDR1 as MDHEN and CDR2 as SYDVKM. The CDR3 protein is CTSTTDYAYSNQPQHF. The CDR3 region has the DNA TGTACCAGCACCACGGATTACGCTTATAGCAATCAGCCCCAGCATTTT.

This clonotype occurred many times. This chain links TRBV13 with TRBJ1-2; 7 bases fit TRBD1. Germline V gene lookup returns CDR1 PRHDT and CDR2 FYEKMQ (reference sequence). The trim removed 3 bases at V and 4 bases at J, leaving 8 bases unmatched. The CDR3 length is 15 residues. CDR3 in DNA: TGTGCCAGCAGCTTCGGACTGACAGGGAGCTATGGCTACACCTTC. The encoded protein is CASSFGLTGSYGYTF. The full variable domain, its missing parts supplied by reference TRBV13 and TRBJ1-2, is AAGVIQSPRHLIKEKRETATLKCYPIPRHDTVYWYQQGPGQDPQFLISFYEKMQSDKGSIPDRFSAQQFSDYHSELNMSSLELGDSALYFCASSFGLTGSYGYTFGSGTRLTVV.

The chain is built from TRBV2 and TRBJ1-4; 7 bases are shared with TRBD1. Germline lookup yields CDR1 SNHLY and CDR2 FYNNEI. The CDR3 contains 12 residues. V lost 10 bases, J lost 5 bases, and 4 bases stayed unmatched. The CDR3 DNA reads TGTGCCACCCGGGACAGAAATGAAAAACTGTTTTTT. Its translation is CATRDRNEKLFF. The full variable domain, with the rest looked up from reference TRBV2 and TRBJ1-4, is EPEVTQTPSHQVTQMGQEVILRCVPISNHLYFYWYRQILGQKVEFLVSFYNNEISEKSEIFDDQFSVERPDGSNFTLKIRSTKLEDSAMYFCATRDRNEKLFFGSGTQLSVL.

In its sample, this clonotype was seen once. The chain links TRBV10-1 to TRBJ2-1; D remains unclear. Germline V gene sequence: CDR1 WNHNN, CDR2 SYGVQD (reference sequence). The CDR3 sequence is 14 residues long. V lost 2 bases, J lost 4 bases, and 9 bases lay in between. The CDR3 spells CASSEVGRYNEQFF. The CDR3 DNA is TGCGCCAGCAGTGAGGTGGGTCGATACAATGAGCAGTTCTTC.

The chain recombines TRBV28 with TRBJ2-3, with TRBD2 as a possible D gene (6 bases). The CDR3 has 17 amino acids. Germline V CDR1 and CDR2: MDHEN, SYDVKM. V lost 3 bases to trimming and J lost 1 base, with 17 bases between them. The chain's CDR3 is CASSFMTIGSGTDTQYF. CDR3 nucleotides: TGTGCCAGCAGTTTCATGACTATCGGGAGCGGCACAGATACGCAGTATTTT.

This clonotype was detected only once. This rearrangement joins TRBV28 to TRBJ2-7, with a possible D match to TRBD2 (5 bases). The germline gives CDR1 MDHEN, CDR2 SYDVKM. CDR3 size: 16 residues. Between the trimmed V and J ends, which lost 2 bases and 7 bases, there was a span of 21 bases. CDR3 residues: CASSLPELGGFEEQYF. The CDR3 coding sequence is TGTGCCAGCAGTTTACCCGAACTAGGTGGATTTGAGGAGCAGTACTTC.

The gene calls are TRBV28 and TRBJ1-2; tentative D call: TRBD1 (6 bases). The CDR3 totals 14 residues. V lost 6 bases to trimming and J lost 8 bases, with 19 bases between them. Germline lookup yields CDR1 MDHEN and CDR2 SYDVKM. CDR3 loop: CASSPGGGRLGYTF. CDR3 sequence (DNA): TGTGCCAGCAGCCCAGGAGGGGGGCGACTAGGCTACACCTTC.

This clonotype occurred many times. The chain is built from TRBV2 and TRBJ1-1; unclear D gene. The CDR3 length is 10 residues. Trimming shortened V by 4 bases and J by 8 bases, and 5 bases separated the two germline ends. Per the germline V gene, CDR1 is SNHLY and CDR2 is FYNNEI. The CDR3 spells CASSGAEAFF. CDR3 DNA: TGTGCCAGCAGTGGCGCCGAAGCTTTCTTT.

Comments on this clonotype: A much larger clone is a single base away; this may be a read error. V usage is TRBV29-1 and J usage is TRBJ1-1, with D perhaps TRBD1 (5 bases). Germline V gene data show CDR1 as SQVTM and CDR2 as ANQGSEA. The CDR3 length is 13 residues. CDR3: CSVGSGLNTETFF. CDR3 bases: TGCAGCGTTGGTTCAGGGCTGAACACTGAAACTTTCTTT.

The rearrangement uses TRBV18 and TRBJ2-5; tentative D call: TRBD1 (5 bases). The length of the CDR3 is 14 residues. Trimming stripped 2 bases from V and 0 bases from J, with 7 bases between. Germline values: CDR1 KGHSH, CDR2 LQKENI. The CDR3 DNA sequence: TGTGCCAGCTCACCAAAGGACAACCAAGAGACCCAGTACTTC. It translates to CASSPKDNQETQYF.

A few counts support this clonotype. The chain couples TRBV5-1 to TRBJ2-2; perhaps D is TRBD1 or TRBD2 (5 bases each). V lost 7 bases and J lost 8, with 18 bases in between. Germline CDR1 reads SGHRS; CDR2 reads YFSETQ. The CDR3 sequence is 14 residues long. CDR3 amino acids: CASVGTPPLGELFF. CDR3 sequence (DNA): TGCGCCAGCGTTGGGACCCCTCCCTTGGGGGAGCTGTTTTTT.

This clonotype came up many times. The chain couples TRBV13 to TRBJ2-1; TRBD1 matches at 9 bases. The CDR3 has 17 residues. The germline CDR1 and CDR2 sequences are PRHDT and FYEKMQ (reference sequence). The V and J ends lost 6 bases and 2 bases, in that order; junction bases with no gene match: 11. The CDR3 is CASSLNRGQGTYNEQFF. The DNA for the CDR3 is TGTGCCAGCAGTCTCAACAGGGGACAGGGAACCTACAATGAGCAGTTCTTC.

This clonotype occurred many times. This chain joins TRBV11-3 and TRBJ2-5; D is perhaps TRBD1 or TRBD2 (5 bases each). Between the trimmed V and J ends, which lost 1 base and 5 bases, there was a span of 11 bases. This CDR3 is built from 14 residues. Germline values: CDR1 SGHNT, CDR2 YENEEA. CDR3 region: CASSLGDDWETQYF. For the CDR3, the DNA is TGTGCCAGCAGCTTAGGGGACGATTGGGAGACCCAGTACTTC.

The gene calls are TRBV7-2 and TRBJ2-2; TRBD2 agrees at 12 bases. Germline V gene data show CDR1 as SGHTA and CDR2 as FQGNSA. CDR3 length equals 19 residues. The junction had 17 bases not matched to a gene; V was cut back by 8 bases and J by 4 bases. CDR3 bases: TGTGCCAGCCCCCGGGGTAGGCTAGCGGGAGGGCCTCCCACCGGGGAGCTGTTTTTT. Its protein is CASPRGRLAGGPPTGELFF.

This clonotype has just a few counts. The genes are TRBV25-1 and TRBJ2-3; D is uncertain. The CDR3 length is 13 residues. The germline gives CDR1 MGHDK, CDR2 SYGVNS. The V end was cut by 10 bases, the J end by 5 bases, with 16 bases between. The CDR3 spells CATAITRGDTQYF. CDR3 nucleotides: TGTGCCACCGCTATCACAAGAGGAGATACGCAGTATTTT.

This clonotype came up many times. The CDR3 sequence: CASSGPWLAGGSSTDTQYF. DNA for the CDR3: TGTGCCAGCAGTGGCCCCTGGTTGGCGGGAGGTTCTAGCACAGATACGCAGTATTTT. The chain combines TRBV28 with TRBJ2-3, with TRBD2 matching over 8 bases. The J segment lost 0 bases and the V segment lost 5 bases, leaving 16 bases of the junction unmatched. The CDR3 totals 19 residues. Germline assignment: CDR1 MDHEN and CDR2 SYDVKM.

The chain has TRBV6-1 and TRBJ2-3; TRBD2 aligns across 8 bases. CDR3 length: 15 residues. CDR1 is MNHNS, CDR2 SASEGT, per germline. With 5 bases clipped from V and 7 bases from J, the junction kept 11 bases outside the gene matches. The CDR3 DNA sequence: TGTGCCAGCAGTCCCCGGGAGGGCCTCTCGTATACGCAGTATTTT. Translation: CASSPREGLSYTQYF.

The chain combines TRBV19 with TRBJ2-1, with 9 nucleotides matching TRBD2. This CDR3 has 17 residues. CDR1 and CDR2 (germline): LNHDA, SQIVND (reference sequence). J lost 3 bases, V lost 4 bases, and 10 bases had no gene match. The CDR3 spells CASSKGPTSGLYNEQFF. CDR3 coding DNA: TGTGCCAGTAGTAAGGGTCCGACTAGCGGACTCTACAATGAGCAGTTCTTC.